A single sample gave rise to the 24 T cell receptor beta chains below, sequenced in a study of CD8 T cells in Susac syndrome. The RNA, about 0.45 to 1 ug, was put through reverse transcription using random hexamers. TCRdb reprocessed the immunoSEQ multiplex PCR reads with MiXCR, giving one entry per CDR3 protein. The sample includes a few hundred thousand distinct CDR3 sequences, roughly 85% of them seen just once. Sequenced sample: CD8+ T cells from PBMCs. These TCRs come from a human donor with multiple sclerosis.

The CDR3 coding sequence is TGTGCCAGCAGTATTGCCCAAGGGACCTATGGCTACACCTTC. Translating it yields CASSIAQGTYGYTF. V usage is TRBV27 and J usage is TRBJ1-2; D might be TRBD1 (5 bases). CDR1 MNHEY and CDR2 SMNVEV come from the germline V gene (reference sequence). The CDR3 length is 14 residues. The V gene lost 5 bases and the J gene lost 4 bases, with 14 bases spanning the gap.

The chain is built from TRBV19 and TRBJ2-7, with 10 bases fitting TRBD2. The ends lost 7 bases at V and 2 bases at J; junction bases unmatched: 8. This CDR3 comprises 15 residues. Germline lookup yields CDR1 LNHDA and CDR2 SQIVND (reference sequence). The CDR3: CASTFTSGETYEQYF. The CDR3 DNA sequence: TGTGCCAGTACCTTCACTAGCGGGGAAACCTACGAGCAGTACTTC.

The V gene is TRBV4-3, the J gene TRBJ2-7; 13 bases match TRBD2. The V gene's germline CDR1 is LGHNA and CDR2 YSLEER. The V gene end was trimmed by 1 base and the J gene end by 6 bases; junction bases not matched to a gene: 3. This CDR3 has 15 amino acids. CDR3 DNA sequence: TGCGCCAGCAGCCAAGGGACTAGCGGGAGTACCGAGCAGTACTTC. Amino acid sequence: CASSQGTSGSTEQYF.

J is TRBJ2-1 and V is TRBV19; D might be TRBD2 (5 bases). Germline-derived CDR1 and CDR2 are LNHDA and SQIVND (reference sequence). V gave up 7 bases and J gave up 0 bases, with 7 bases separating them. This CDR3 has 13 residues. The CDR3, as DNA: TGTGCCAGTACAACTAGCTCCTACAATGAGCAGTTCTTC. Protein: CASTTSSYNEQFF. Full variable domain (missing parts from reference TRBV19 and TRBJ2-1): DGGITQSPKYLFRKEGQNVTLSCEQNLNHDAMYWYRQDPGQGLRLIYYSQIVNDFQKGDIAEGYSVSREKKESFPLTVTSAQKNPTAFYLCASTTSSYNEQFFGPGTRLTVL.

The gene calls are TRBV20-1 and TRBJ1-1; TRBD1 aligns across 10 bases. Trimming took 3 bases from V and 2 from J; bases not matched to a gene: 9. This CDR3 has 16 amino acids. CDR1 and CDR2 from the germline V gene are DFQATT and SNEGSKA (reference sequence). The CDR3 bases are TGCAGTGCTAGGAGGACAGGGGGGGACTTAAACACTGAAGCTTTCTTT. Translated, it gives CSARRTGGDLNTEAFF.

The V gene is TRBV19, the J gene TRBJ2-5, with D possibly TRBD2 on 6 matching bases. Trimming stripped 7 bases from V and 4 bases from J, with 19 bases between. Germline assignment: CDR1 LNHDA and CDR2 SQIVND (reference sequence). CDR3 length: 15 residues. CDR3 in amino acids: CASNSMAGNIETQYF. The CDR3 nucleotides are TGTGCCAGTAACTCAATGGCGGGGAACATAGAGACCCAGTACTTC.

This chain connects TRBV4-3 to TRBJ2-5; D may be TRBD1 (8 bases). The CDR3 loop spans 16 amino acids. CDR1 is LGHNA and CDR2 is YSLEER in the germline V gene. Trimming took 0 bases from V and 4 from J, leaving 15 bases between them. For the CDR3, the DNA is TGCGCCAGCAGCCAAGACCGAACAGGGGGGGGAGAGACCCAGTACTTC. This encodes CASSQDRTGGGETQYF.

The J gene is TRBJ2-5, the V gene TRBV19; 9 nucleotides agree with TRBD2. Per germline, CDR1 LNHDA and CDR2 SQIVND (reference sequence). CDR3 size: 13 residues. Trimming at V came to 5 bases and at J to 4 bases, leaving 2 bases not matched to a gene. CDR3 protein: CASSGTSLETQYF. The CDR3 coding sequence is TGTGCCAGTAGTGGGACTAGCTTAGAGACCCAGTACTTC.

This clonotype was recorded once. This chain joins TRBV7-8 and TRBJ2-3, with 13 bases matching TRBD2. The germline V gene encodes CDR1 SGHVS and CDR2 FQNEAQ. There are 15 residues in the CDR3. With V trimmed by 5 bases and J by 4 bases, 3 bases remained unmatched. The CDR3 sequence: CASSRTSGRADTQYF. DNA of the CDR3: TGTGCCAGCAGCCGCACTAGCGGGAGGGCAGATACGCAGTATTTT. Together with reference TRBV7-8 and TRBJ2-3, the CDR3 gives the full variable domain: GAGVSQSPRYKVAKRGQDVALRCDPISGHVSLFWYQQALGQGPEFLTYFQNEAQLDKSGLPSDRFFAERPEGSVSTLKIQRTQQEDSAVYLCASSRTSGRADTQYFGPGTRLTVL.

The chain links TRBV29-1 to TRBJ2-1; D gene unclear. The CDR3 consists of 11 residues. The V end was cut by 3 bases, the J end by 4 bases, with 4 bases between. The germline CDR1 and CDR2 sequences are SQVTM and ANQGSEA. Written as DNA, the CDR3 is TGCAGCGTTGACCAGTACAATGAGCAGTTCTTC. Encoded protein: CSVDQYNEQFF.

The V gene is TRBV27, the J gene TRBJ2-7; D not resolved. From germline, CDR1 is MNHEY and CDR2 SMNVEV (reference sequence). The V gene lost 3 bases and the J gene lost 4 bases, with 16 bases spanning the gap. This CDR3 comprises 15 residues. CDR3 in DNA: TGTGCCAGCAGTTTCTTCCCACAGTATAATTACGAGCAGTACTTC. Translated: CASSFFPQYNYEQYF.

V is TRBV11-2 and J is TRBJ1-5, with a possible D match to TRBD1 (5 bases). CDR3 size: 13 residues. V was pared by 6 bases and J by 9 bases, with 15 bases between. The germline CDR1 and CDR2 sequences are SGHAT and FQNNGV. CDR3 protein: CASRGGEPGPQHF. In DNA form, the CDR3 reads TGTGCCAGCAGGGGGGGGGAGCCGGGGCCCCAGCATTTT.

The chain combines TRBV19 with TRBJ1-5, with D possibly being TRBD1 (5 bases). The CDR3 runs to 14 residues. Germline V gene sequence: CDR1 LNHDA, CDR2 SQIVND (reference sequence). V gave up 8 bases and J gave up 1 base, with 12 bases separating them. Here the CDR3 DNA reads TGTGCCAGTGGGGACCTATGGAGCAATCAGCCCCAGCATTTT. Encoded protein: CASGDLWSNQPQHF.

The CDR3 spells CASSIGWGQGAFF. The DNA for the CDR3 is TGTGCCAGCAGCATAGGGTGGGGACAGGGAGCTTTCTTT. The V and J genes are TRBV27 and TRBJ1-1; TRBD1 aligns across 9 bases. Germline V gene data show CDR1 as MNHEY and CDR2 as SMNVEV (reference sequence). The CDR3 totals 13 residues. V trimming: 6 bases; J trimming: 10 bases; junction bases outside the gene matches: 9.

The V call is TRBV9, the J call TRBJ2-3; the D gene is possibly TRBD2 (5 bases). CDR1 and CDR2 (germline): SGDLS, YYNGEE. V dropped 1 base and J dropped 1 base, with 13 bases sitting between them. This CDR3 spans 16 amino acids. The CDR3 here is CASSVFTRSGTDTQYF. CDR3 bases: TGTGCCAGCAGCGTATTCACTAGATCAGGCACAGATACGCAGTATTTT. The variable domain in full, with the rest retrieved from reference TRBV9 and TRBJ2-3, is DSGVTQTPKHLITATGQRVTLRCSPRSGDLSVYWYQQSLDQGLQFLIQYYNGEERAKGNILERFSAQQFPDLHSELNLSSLELGDSALYFCASSVFTRSGTDTQYFGPGTRLTVL.

The chain employs TRBV21-1 and TRBJ2-7. TRBV21-1 is given as a pseudogene. The CDR3 length is 16 residues. CDR3 protein: CASSKVGHRGLHEQYF. For the CDR3, the DNA is TGTGCCAGCAGCAAAGTTGGGCACAGGGGGCTCCACGAGCAGTACTTC.

The chain couples TRBV12-3 or TRBV12-4 to TRBJ2-3, with D maybe TRBD1 (5 bases). The CDR3 contains 14 residues. V was pared by 4 bases and J by 4 bases, with 12 bases between. CDR3 sequence reads: CASSSVGAADTQYF. The CDR3 coding sequence is TGTGCCAGCAGTTCTGTAGGGGCGGCAGATACGCAGTATTTT.

The chain uses TRBV12-3 or TRBV12-4 and TRBJ2-1, with TRBD2 identical over 8 bases. CDR3 length equals 16 residues. The J segment lost 0 bases and the V segment lost 5 bases, leaving 6 bases of the junction unmatched. CDR3 nucleotide sequence: TGTGCCAGCAGTCCCCAGAGCGGGAGCTCCTACAATGAGCAGTTCTTC. Its protein product is CASSPQSGSSYNEQFF.

In nucleotides, the CDR3 is TGTGCCAGCAGCTTATCAGGGTGGCAAGAGACCCAGTACTTC. This translates into CASSLSGWQETQYF. This chain links TRBV5-4 with TRBJ2-5, with a possible D match to TRBD1 (5 bases). Trimming removed 2 bases at V and 2 bases at J, with 10 bases between. This CDR3 spans 14 amino acids. The germline V gene has CDR1 SGHNT and CDR2 YYREEE (reference sequence).

This clonotype was seen at least ten times. Relative to the germline gene, one junction end is altered; a read error may explain this. The chain carries TRBV6-2 or TRBV6-3 and TRBJ2-7, with D unresolved. Germline lookup yields CDR1 MNHEY and CDR2 SVGEGT. This CDR3 contains 11 residues. This CDR3 is CASSHSYEQYF. The CDR3 DNA sequence: TGTGCCAGCAGTCACTCCTACGAGCAGTACTTC.

This clonotype was detected only once. This chain uses TRBV27 with TRBJ2-1, with D unclear. V gave up 11 bases and J gave up 0 bases, with 5 bases separating them. The CDR3 runs 11 residues. In germline, CDR1 is MNHEY, CDR2 SMNVEV (reference sequence). This chain's CDR3 is CAGISYNEQFF. CDR3 DNA sequence: TGTGCCGGGATCTCCTACAATGAGCAGTTCTTC.

The chain joins TRBV13 to TRBJ1-3, with D unresolved. CDR3 length equals 11 residues. V was trimmed by 7 bases and J by 0 bases, leaving 1 base between them. Germline-derived CDR1 and CDR2 are PRHDT and FYEKMQ (reference sequence). CDR3 in DNA: TGTGCCAGCACCTCTGGAAACACCATATATTTT. Its translation: CASTSGNTIYF.

This clonotype has just one count. The chain recombines TRBV9 with TRBJ2-7; D possibly corresponds to TRBD2 (6 bases). Trimming cost V 5 bases and J 3 bases, with 18 bases left between them. The CDR3 is 15 residues long. Germline lookup yields CDR1 SGDLS and CDR2 YYNGEE. The CDR3: CASSPTGTGVYEQYF. The CDR3 nucleotides read TGTGCCAGCAGTCCCACCGGGACTGGGGTCTACGAGCAGTACTTC.

V is TRBV4-3 and J is TRBJ1-2; 7 nucleotides agree with TRBD1. Losses at the gene ends were 0 bases for V and 2 bases for J; bases not matched to a gene: 6. Germline values: CDR1 LGHNA, CDR2 YSLEER. This CDR3 has 16 residues. CDR3 sequence (DNA): TGCGCCAGCAGCCAAGATCGGACAGGACCAAACTATGGCTACACCTTC. Its translation is CASSQDRTGPNYGYTF.